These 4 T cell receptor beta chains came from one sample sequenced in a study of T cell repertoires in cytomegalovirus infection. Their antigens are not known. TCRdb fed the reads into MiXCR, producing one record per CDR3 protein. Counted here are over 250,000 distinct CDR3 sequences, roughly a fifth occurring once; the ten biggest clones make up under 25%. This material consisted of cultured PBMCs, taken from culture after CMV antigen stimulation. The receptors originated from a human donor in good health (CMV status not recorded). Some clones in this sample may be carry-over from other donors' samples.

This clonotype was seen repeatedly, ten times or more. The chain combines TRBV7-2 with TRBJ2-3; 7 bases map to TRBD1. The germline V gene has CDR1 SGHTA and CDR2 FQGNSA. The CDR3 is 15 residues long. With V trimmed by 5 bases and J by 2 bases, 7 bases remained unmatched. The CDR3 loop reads CASSPQGVVTDTQYF. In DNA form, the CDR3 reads TGTGCCAGCAGCCCCCAGGGGGTTGTCACAGATACGCAGTATTTT.

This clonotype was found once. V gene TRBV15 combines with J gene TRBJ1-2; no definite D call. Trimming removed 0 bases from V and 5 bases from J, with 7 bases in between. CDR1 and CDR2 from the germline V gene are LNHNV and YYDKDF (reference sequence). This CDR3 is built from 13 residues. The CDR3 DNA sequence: TGTGCCACCAGCAGAGATACCCAGTATGGCTACACCTTC. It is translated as CATSRDTQYGYTF.

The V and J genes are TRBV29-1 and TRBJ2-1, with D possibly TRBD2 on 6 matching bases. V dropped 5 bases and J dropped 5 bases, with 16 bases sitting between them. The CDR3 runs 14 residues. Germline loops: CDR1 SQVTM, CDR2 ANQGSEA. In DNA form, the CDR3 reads TGCAGCGTTACGATCGGGGGTAGGGACAATGAGCAGTTCTTC. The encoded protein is CSVTIGGRDNEQFF.

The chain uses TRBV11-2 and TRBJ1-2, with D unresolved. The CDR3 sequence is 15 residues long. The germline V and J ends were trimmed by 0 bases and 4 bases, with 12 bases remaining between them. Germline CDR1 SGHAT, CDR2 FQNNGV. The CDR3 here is CASSLEGKGSYGYTF. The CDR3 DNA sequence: TGTGCCAGCAGCTTAGAAGGAAAGGGAAGCTATGGCTACACCTTC.